The clone carrying this T cell receptor (beta chain) was detected a few times. The data are from a study of blood T cells in healthy people across ages. V shed 5 bases and J shed 0 bases, with 11 bases lying between them. This CDR3 is built from 16 residues. A J-beta primer mix and a sample-barcoded 5' primer were used in a second PCR of about 7 to 11 cycles. One entry per CDR3 protein results from TCRdb running MiXCR on the 5' RACE reads. The data show under 2,000,000 distinct CDR3 sequences, around half seen once. This sequence originates from a woman in her thirties or forties in good health. This chain connects TRBV12-3 or TRBV12-4 to TRBJ2-6; unclear D gene. The sample was blood. The CDR3 protein is CASSARLLSGANVLTF. The CDR3 DNA reads TGTGCCAGCAGTGCCCGACTCCTCTCTGGGGCCAACGTCCTGACTTTC.